This T cell receptor (beta chain) appears in the sequencing data of a study of T cell responses to AZD1222 COVID-19 vaccine. Study-wide results and caveats: Mostly white British, mostly female donors; authors suggested clonal diversity may be underestimated. Across the whole spike, CD4 TCRs peaked at regions 160-218 and 743-854. Repertoire sampling occurred only after the peak T cell response.

Sequencing was performed with immunoSEQ multiplex PCR; in TCRdb, only in-frame clones are kept and a portion is missing. Among 130,000 to 150,000 clones listed, about 91% were seen once. Note on this clone: As yet, its antigen is unknown.

This CDR3 comprises 12 residues. With 3 bases removed from V and 5 bases from J, the gap between germline ends came to 7 bases. Germline loops: CDR1 MNHEY, CDR2 SVGEGT. The chain couples TRBV6-2 or TRBV6-3 to TRBJ1-2; D gene unclear. Material: peripheral blood, obtained on day 0 of AZD1222 vaccination. The receptor was derived from an adult in good health. Written as DNA, the CDR3 is TGTGCCAGCAGTTATAGTCAGTATGGCTACACCTTC. This translates into CASSYSQYGYTF.